Here is one T cell receptor beta chain with its context. Antigen: not known. The data belong to a study of post-analysis software for immune sequencing data. Libraries were made from TCR beta cDNA, and they carried unique molecular identifiers. TCRdb re-called the PCR reads with MiXCR, one entry per CDR3 protein. The table includes about 820,000 distinct CDR3 sequences, 53% detected once. Study observations and caveats: Patients had higher frequencies than controls of a few TRBV segments, including TRBV5-6, TRBV5-1 and TRBV20-1.

The V gene end was trimmed by 6 bases and the J gene end by 7 bases; junction bases not matched to a gene: 12. Germline CDR1 MNHEY, CDR2 SVGEGT. The CDR3 runs 16 residues. Sequenced sample: blood. This sequence joins TRBV6-2 or TRBV6-3 and TRBJ2-1; 10 positions match TRBD2. The source of this sequence is a girl aged 5 to 17 with multiple sclerosis. Here the CDR3 DNA reads TGTGCCAGCAGCTATATACTAGCGGGAAATGAGAATGAGCAGTTCTTC. It yields the protein CASSYILAGNENEQFF.